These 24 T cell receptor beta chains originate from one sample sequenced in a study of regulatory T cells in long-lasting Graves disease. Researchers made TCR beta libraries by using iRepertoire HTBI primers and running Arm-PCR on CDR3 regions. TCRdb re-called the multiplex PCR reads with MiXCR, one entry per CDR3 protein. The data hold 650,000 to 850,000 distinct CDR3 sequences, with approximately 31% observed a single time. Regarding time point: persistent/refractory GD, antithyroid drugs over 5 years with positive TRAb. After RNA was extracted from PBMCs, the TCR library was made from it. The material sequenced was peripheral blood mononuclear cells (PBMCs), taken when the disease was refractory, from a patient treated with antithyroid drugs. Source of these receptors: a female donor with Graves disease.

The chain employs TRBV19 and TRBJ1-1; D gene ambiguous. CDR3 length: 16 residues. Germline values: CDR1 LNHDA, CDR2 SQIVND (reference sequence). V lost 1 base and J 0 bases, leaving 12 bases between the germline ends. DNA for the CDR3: TGTGCCAGTAGTATAGCCTTGGTGGGGATGAACACTGAAGCTTTCTTT. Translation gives CASSIALVGMNTEAFF.

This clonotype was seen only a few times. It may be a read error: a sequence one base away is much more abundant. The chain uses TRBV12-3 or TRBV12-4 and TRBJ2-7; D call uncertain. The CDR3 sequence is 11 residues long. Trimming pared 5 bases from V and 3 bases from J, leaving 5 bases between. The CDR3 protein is CASSNHYEQYF. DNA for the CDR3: TGTGCCAGCAGTAATCACTACGAGCAGTACTTC.

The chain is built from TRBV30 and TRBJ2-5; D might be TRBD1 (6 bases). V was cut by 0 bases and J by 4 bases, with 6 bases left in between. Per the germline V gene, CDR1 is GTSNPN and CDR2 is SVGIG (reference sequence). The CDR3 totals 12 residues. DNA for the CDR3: TGTGCCTGGAGTGTGGGGGCAGAGACCCAGTACTTC. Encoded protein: CAWSVGAETQYF.

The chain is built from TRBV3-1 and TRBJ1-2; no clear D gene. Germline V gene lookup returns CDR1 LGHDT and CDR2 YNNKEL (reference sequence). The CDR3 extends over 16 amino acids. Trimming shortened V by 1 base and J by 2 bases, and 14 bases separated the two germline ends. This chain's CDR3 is CASSQVALAENYGYTF. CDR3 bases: TGTGCCAGCAGCCAAGTGGCTTTGGCAGAGAACTATGGCTACACCTTC.

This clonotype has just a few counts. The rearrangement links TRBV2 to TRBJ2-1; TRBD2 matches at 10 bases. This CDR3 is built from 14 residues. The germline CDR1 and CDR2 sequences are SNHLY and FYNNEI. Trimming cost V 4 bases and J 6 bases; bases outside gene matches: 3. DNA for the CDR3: TGTGCCAGCAGTGTTACTAGCGGGATCAATGAGCAGTTCTTC. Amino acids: CASSVTSGINEQFF.

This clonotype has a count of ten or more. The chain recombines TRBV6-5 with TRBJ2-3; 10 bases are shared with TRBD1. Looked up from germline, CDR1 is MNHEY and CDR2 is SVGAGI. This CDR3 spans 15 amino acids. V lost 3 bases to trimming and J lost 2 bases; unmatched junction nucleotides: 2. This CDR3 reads CASSYGTGDTDTQYF. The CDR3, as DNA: TGTGCCAGCAGTTATGGGACAGGGGACACAGATACGCAGTATTTT.

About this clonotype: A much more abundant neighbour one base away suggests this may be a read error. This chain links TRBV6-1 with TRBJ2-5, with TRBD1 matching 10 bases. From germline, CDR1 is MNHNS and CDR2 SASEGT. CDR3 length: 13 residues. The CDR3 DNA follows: TGTGCCAGCAGGACAGGGGGCCAAGGGACCCAGTACTTC. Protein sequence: CASRTGGQGTQYF.

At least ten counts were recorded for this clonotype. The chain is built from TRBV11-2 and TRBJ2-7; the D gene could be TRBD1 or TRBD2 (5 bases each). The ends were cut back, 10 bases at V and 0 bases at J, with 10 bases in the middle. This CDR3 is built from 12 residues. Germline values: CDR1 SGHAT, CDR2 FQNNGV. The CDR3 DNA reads TGTGCCATTGGGACGGGCTCCTACGAGCAGTACTTC. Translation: CAIGTGSYEQYF. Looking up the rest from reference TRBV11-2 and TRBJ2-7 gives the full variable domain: EAGVAQSPRYKIIEKRQSVAFWCNPISGHATLYWYQQILGQGPKLLIQFQNNGVVDDSQLPKDRFSAERLKGVDSTLKIQPAKLEDSAVYLCAIGTGSYEQYFGPGTRLTVT.

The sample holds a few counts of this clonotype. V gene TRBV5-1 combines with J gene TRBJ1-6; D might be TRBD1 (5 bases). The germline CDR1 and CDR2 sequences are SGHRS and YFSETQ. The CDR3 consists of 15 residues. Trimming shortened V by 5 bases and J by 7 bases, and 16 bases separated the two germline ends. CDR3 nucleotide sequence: TGCGCCAGCAGGGCGGGACTAGGCAGCAATTCACCCCTCCACTTT. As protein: CASRAGLGSNSPLHF.

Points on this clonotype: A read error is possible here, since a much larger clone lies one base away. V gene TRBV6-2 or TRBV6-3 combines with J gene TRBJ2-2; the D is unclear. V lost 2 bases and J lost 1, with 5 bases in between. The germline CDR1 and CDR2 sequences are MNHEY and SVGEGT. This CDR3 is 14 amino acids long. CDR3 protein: CASSYGRNTGELFF. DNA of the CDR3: TGTGCCAGCAGTTACGGCAGGAACACCGGGGAGCTGTTTTTT.

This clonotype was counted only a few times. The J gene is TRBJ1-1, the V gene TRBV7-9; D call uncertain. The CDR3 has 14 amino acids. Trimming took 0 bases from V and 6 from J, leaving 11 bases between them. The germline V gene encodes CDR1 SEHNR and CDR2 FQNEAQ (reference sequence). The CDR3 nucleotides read TGTGCCAGCAGCTTAGCAGTAGCCAACGCTGAAGCTTTCTTT. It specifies CASSLAVANAEAFF.

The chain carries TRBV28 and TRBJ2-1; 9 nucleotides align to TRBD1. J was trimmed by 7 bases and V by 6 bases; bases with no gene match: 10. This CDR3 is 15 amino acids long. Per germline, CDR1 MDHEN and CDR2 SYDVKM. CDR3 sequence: CASSLITGGLNEQFF. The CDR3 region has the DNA TGTGCCAGCAGCTTAATAACAGGGGGCTTAAATGAGCAGTTCTTC.

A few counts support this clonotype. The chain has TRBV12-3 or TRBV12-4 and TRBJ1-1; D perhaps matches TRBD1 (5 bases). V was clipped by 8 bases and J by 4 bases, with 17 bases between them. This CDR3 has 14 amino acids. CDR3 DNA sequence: TGTGCCAGCTCCCAACTGGGCAGGGCCACTGAAGCTTTCTTT. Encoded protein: CASSQLGRATEAFF.

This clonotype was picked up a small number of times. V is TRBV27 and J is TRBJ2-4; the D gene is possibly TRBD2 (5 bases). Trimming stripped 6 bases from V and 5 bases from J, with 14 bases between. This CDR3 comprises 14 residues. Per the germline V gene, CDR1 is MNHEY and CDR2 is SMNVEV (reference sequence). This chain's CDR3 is CASRGSATENIQYF. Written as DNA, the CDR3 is TGTGCCAGCAGGGGTAGCGCGACGGAAAACATTCAGTACTTC.

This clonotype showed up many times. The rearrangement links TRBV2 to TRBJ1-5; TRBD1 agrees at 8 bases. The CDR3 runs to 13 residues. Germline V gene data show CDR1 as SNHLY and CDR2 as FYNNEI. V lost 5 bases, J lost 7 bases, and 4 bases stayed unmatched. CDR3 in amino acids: CASSWTGKQPQHF. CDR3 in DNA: TGTGCCAGCAGTTGGACAGGGAAACAGCCCCAGCATTTT.

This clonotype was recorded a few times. CDR3 sequence: CASSLWEDFSYEQYF. Here the CDR3 DNA reads TGTGCCAGCAGCTTATGGGAGGACTTCTCCTACGAGCAGTACTTC. V and J are TRBV7-2 and TRBJ2-7, with D possibly being TRBD2 (6 bases). Trimming cost V 2 bases and J 0 bases, with 11 bases left between them. This CDR3 has 15 amino acids. Looked up from germline, CDR1 is SGHTA and CDR2 is FQGNSA.

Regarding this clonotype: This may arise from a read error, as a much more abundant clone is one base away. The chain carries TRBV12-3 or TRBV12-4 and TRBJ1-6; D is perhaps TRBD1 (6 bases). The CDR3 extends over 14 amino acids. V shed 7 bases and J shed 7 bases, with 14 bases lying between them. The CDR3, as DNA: TGTGCCAGCAACGAGTACAGGGCGAATTCACCCCTCCACTTT. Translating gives CASNEYRANSPLHF.

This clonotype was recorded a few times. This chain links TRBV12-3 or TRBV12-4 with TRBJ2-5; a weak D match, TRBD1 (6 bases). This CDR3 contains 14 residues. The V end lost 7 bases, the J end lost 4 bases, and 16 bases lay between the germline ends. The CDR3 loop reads CASNEQGAAETQYF. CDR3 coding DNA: TGTGCCAGCAACGAACAGGGAGCGGCAGAGACCCAGTACTTC.

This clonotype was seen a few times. CDR3 in amino acids: CASSFWGVNTEAFF. Written as DNA, the CDR3 is TGTGCCAGCAGCTTCTGGGGCGTGAACACTGAAGCTTTCTTT. J is TRBJ1-1 and V is TRBV11-1, with a weak D call TRBD1 (5 bases). This CDR3 has 14 residues. With 3 bases removed from V and 0 bases from J, the gap between germline ends came to 8 bases. Germline values: CDR1 SGHAT, CDR2 FQDESV (reference sequence).

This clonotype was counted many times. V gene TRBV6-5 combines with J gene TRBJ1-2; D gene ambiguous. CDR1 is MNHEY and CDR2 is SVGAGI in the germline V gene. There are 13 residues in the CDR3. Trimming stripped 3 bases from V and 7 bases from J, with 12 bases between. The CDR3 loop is CASSYRDMGGYTF. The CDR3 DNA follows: TGTGCCAGCAGTTATAGGGATATGGGTGGCTACACCTTC.

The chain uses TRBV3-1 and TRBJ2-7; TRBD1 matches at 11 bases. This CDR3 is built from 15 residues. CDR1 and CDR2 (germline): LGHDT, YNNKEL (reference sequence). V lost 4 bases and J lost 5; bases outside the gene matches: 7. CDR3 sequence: CASSLGQGAIDEQYF. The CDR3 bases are TGTGCCAGCAGCCTTGGACAGGGGGCAATCGACGAGCAGTACTTC.

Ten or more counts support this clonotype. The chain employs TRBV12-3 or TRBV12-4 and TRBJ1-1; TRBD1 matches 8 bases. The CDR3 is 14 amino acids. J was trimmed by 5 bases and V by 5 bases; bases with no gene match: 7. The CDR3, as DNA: TGTGCCAGCAGTGGACAGGGTGGATGGACTGAAGCTTTCTTT. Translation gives CASSGQGGWTEAFF.

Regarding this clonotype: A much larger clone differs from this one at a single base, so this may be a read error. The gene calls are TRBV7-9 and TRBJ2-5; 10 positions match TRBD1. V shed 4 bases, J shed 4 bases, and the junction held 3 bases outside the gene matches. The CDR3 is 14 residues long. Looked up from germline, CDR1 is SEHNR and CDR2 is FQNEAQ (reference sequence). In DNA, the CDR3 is TGTGCCAGCAGCTCGACAGGGGGCACAGAGACCCAGTACTTC. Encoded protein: CASSSTGGTETQYF.

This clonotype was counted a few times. The CDR3 bases are TGTGCCAGCAGCTTTAGCGGGAGGGACTACGAGCAGTACTTC. This encodes CASSFSGRDYEQYF. The rearrangement joins TRBV7-9 to TRBJ2-7; TRBD2 matches at 11 bases. Germline V gene sequence: CDR1 SEHNR, CDR2 FQNEAQ (reference sequence). The CDR3 runs to 14 residues. The V gene end was trimmed by 3 bases and the J gene end by 3 bases; junction bases not matched to a gene: 1.